The present TCR beta chain was sequenced within a study of identical twins. The germline CDR1 and CDR2 sequences are SGHAT and FQNNGV. The ends were cut back, 5 bases at V and 15 bases at J, with 23 bases in the middle. There are 14 residues in the CDR3. TCRdb reanalysed the 5' RACE reads using MiXCR and keeps one entry per CDR3 protein. The table has some 190,000 distinct CDR3 sequences, about 15% seen once. The sample also formed part of further work on T cells expressing NK-cell markers.

Sequences were obtained from CD8+ T cells sorted from blood. The source is a young woman in good health. The chain couples TRBV11-2 to TRBJ2-1; D is perhaps TRBD2 (6 bases). The CDR3 DNA sequence: TGTGCCAGCAGCCCCGGTCGAGATGCCTCGCGGGGGTTCTTC. It is translated as CASSPGRDASRGFF.